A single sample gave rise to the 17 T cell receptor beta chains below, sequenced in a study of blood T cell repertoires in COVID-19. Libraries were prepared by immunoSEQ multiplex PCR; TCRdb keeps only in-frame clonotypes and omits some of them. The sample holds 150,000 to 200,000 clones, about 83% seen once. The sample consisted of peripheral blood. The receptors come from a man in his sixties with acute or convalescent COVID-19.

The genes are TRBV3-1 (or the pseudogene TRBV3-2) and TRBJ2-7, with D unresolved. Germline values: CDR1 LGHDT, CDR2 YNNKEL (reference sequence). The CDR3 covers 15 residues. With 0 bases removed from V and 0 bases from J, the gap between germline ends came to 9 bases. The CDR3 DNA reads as TGTGCCAGCAGCCAAGACCTGATTAGCTCCTACGAGCAGTACTTC. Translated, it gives CASSQDLISSYEQYF.

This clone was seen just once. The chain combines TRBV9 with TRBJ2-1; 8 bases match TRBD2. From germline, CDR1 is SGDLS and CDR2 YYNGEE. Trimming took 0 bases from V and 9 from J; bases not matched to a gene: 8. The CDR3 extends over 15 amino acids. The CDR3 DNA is TGTGCCAGCAGCGTAGTGGCTAGCGGGTATGTTGAGCAGTTCTTC. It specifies CASSVVASGYVEQFF. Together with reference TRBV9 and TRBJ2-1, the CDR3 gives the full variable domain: DSGVTQTPKHLITATGQRVTLRCSPRSGDLSVYWYQQSLDQGLQFLIQYYNGEERAKGNILERFSAQQFPDLHSELNLSSLELGDSALYFCASSVVASGYVEQFFGPGTRLTVL.

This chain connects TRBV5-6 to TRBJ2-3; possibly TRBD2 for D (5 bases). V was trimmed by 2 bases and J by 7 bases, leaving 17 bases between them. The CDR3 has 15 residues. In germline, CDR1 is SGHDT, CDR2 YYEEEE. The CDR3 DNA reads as TGTGCCAGCAGCTTCCTACTAGGTGGGTTGAATACGCAGTATTTT. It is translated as CASSFLLGGLNTQYF. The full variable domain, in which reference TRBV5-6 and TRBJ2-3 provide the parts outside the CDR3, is DAGVTQSPTHLIKTRGQQVTLRCSPKSGHDTVSWYQQALGQGPQFIFQYYEEEERQRGNFPDRFSGHQFPNYSSELNVNALLLGDSALYLCASSFLLGGLNTQYFGPGTRLTVL.

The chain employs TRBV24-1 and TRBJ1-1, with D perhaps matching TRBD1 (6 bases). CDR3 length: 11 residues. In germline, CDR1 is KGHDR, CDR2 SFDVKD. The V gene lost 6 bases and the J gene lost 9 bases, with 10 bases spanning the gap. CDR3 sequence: CATSFGQKAFF. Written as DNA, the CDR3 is TGTGCCACCAGTTTCGGACAGAAAGCTTTCTTT.

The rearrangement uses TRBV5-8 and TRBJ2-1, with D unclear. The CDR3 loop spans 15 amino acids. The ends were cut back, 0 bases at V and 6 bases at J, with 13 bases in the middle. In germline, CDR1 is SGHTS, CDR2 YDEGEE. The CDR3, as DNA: TGTGCCAGCAGCTTGGGGCCAGCCTCGGGCAATGAGCAGTTCTTC. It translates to CASSLGPASGNEQFF.

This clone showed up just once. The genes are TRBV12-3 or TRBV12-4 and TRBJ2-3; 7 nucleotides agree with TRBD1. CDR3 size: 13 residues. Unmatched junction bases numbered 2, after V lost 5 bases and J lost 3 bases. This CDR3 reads CASSPRGTDTQYF. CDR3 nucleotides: TGTGCCAGCAGTCCCAGGGGGACAGATACGCAGTATTTT.

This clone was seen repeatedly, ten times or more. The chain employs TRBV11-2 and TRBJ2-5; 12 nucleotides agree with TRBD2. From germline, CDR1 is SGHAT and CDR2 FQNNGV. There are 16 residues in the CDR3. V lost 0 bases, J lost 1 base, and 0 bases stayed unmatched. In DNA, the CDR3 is TGTGCCAGCAGCTTAGAACTAGCGGGGGGCCAAGAGACCCAGTACTTC. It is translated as CASSLELAGGQETQYF.

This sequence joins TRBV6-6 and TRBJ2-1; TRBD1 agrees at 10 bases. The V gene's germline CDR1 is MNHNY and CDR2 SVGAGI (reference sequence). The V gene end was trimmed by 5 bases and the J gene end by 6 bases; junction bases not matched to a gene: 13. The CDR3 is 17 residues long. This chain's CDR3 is CASSHPGQGSRVNEQFF. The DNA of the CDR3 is TGTGCCAGCAGTCACCCGGGACAGGGGTCTAGGGTCAATGAGCAGTTCTTC.

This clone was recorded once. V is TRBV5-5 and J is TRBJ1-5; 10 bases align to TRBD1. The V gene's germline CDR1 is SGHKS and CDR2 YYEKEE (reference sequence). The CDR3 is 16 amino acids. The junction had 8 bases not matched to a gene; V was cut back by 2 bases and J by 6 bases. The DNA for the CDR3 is TGTGCCAGCAGCTTAATGACAGGGGGCGCGGCTCAGCCCCAGCATTTT. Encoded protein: CASSLMTGGAAQPQHF.

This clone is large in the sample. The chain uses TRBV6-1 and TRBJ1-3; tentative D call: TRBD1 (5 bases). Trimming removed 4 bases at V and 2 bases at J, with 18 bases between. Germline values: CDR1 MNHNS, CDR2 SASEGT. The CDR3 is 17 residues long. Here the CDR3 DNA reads TGTGCCAGCAGTGGGTCACCGGGGGGTGGCACTGGAAACACCATATATTTT. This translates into CASSGSPGGGTGNTIYF.

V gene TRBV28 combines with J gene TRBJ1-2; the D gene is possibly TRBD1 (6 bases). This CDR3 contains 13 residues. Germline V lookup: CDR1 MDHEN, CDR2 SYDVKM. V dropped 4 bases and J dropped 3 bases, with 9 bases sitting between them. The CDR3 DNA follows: TGTGCCAGCAGTTACAGGGAAGACTATGGCTACACCTTC. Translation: CASSYREDYGYTF.

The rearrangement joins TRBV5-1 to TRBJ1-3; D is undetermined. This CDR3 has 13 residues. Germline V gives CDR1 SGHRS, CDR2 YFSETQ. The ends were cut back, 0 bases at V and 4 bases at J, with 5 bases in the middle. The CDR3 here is CASSLDTGNTIYF. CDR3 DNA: TGCGCCAGCAGCTTGGACACGGGAAACACCATATATTTT.

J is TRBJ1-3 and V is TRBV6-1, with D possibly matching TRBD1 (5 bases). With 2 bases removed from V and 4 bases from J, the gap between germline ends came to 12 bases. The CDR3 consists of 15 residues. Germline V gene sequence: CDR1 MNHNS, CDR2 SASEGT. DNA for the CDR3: TGTGCCAGCAGTGAAAGGCGGGGGATCGGAAACACCATATATTTT. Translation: CASSERRGIGNTIYF.

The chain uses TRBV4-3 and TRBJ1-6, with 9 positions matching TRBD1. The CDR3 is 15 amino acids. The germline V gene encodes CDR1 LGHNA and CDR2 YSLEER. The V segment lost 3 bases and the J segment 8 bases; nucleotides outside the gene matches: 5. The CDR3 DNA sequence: TGCGCCAGCAGCCACGGACAGGGGAACGATTCACCCCTCCACTTT. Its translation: CASSHGQGNDSPLHF.

In DNA, the CDR3 is TGTGCCAGCAGAACGACAGTGAACTATGGCTACACCTTC. As protein: CASRTTVNYGYTF. This chain links TRBV5-6 with TRBJ1-2; possibly TRBD1 for D (5 bases). V lost 5 bases and J lost 2, with 10 bases in between. Germline V lookup: CDR1 SGHDT, CDR2 YYEEEE. The CDR3 consists of 13 residues.

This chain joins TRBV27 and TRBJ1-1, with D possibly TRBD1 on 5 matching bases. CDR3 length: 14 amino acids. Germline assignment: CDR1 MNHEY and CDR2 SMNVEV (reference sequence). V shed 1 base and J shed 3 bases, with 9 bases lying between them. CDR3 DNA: TGTGCCAGCAGTTTATATCTGGGGCACACTGAAGCTTTCTTT. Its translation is CASSLYLGHTEAFF.

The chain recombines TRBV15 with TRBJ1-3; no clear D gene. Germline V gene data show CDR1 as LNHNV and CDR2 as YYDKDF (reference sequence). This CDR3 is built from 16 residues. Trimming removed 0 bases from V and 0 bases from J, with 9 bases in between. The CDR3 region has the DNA TGTGCCACCAGCAGAGACCCCGGGAGCTCTGGAAACACCATATATTTT. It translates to CATSRDPGSSGNTIYF. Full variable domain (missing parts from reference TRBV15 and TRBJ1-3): DAMVIQNPRYQVTQFGKPVTLSCSQTLNHNVMYWYQQKSSQAPKLLFHYYDKDFNNEADTPDNFQSRRPNTSFCFLDIRSPGLGDTAMYLCATSRDPGSSGNTIYFGEGSWLTVV.